The rows below give T cell receptor beta chains drawn from one sample of a study of OX40 agonist ivuxolimab in advanced cancers. Assay: immunoSEQ multiplex PCR; the TCRdb copy retains only in-frame clones and omits some. The sample yields about 79,000 clones, roughly 85% seen once. Source: CD4+ or CD8+ T cells sorted from blood, taken in a trial of the OX40 agonist ivuxolimab. The receptors were sampled from an adult with an advanced solid tumor such as melanoma, head and neck, liver or kidney cancer. Both conserved end residues are part of each CDR3. The D gene is left open where the match is weak. The size of a clone is reported for some rows only, either as once, few or many, or as a class for expanded clones.

j_call,clone_size,cdr3_length,d_call,v_call,cdr3_aa,cdr3_nt
TRBJ2-1,NA,20,NA,TRBV7-3,CASSSPGQGLAGTPYNEQFF,TGTGCCAGCAGCTCTCCTGGACAGGGATTAGCGGGGACGCCCTACAATGAGCAGTTCTTC
TRBJ1-5,few,15,NA,TRBV2,CASSESGGGEWPQHF,TGTGCCAGCAGTGAATCCGGCGGAGGGGAGTGGCCCCAGCATTTT
TRBJ2-6,NA,19,TRBD1,TRBV14,CASSQDLNRGLFGANVLTF,TGTGCCAGCAGCCAAGATCTGAACAGGGGGCTGTTTGGGGCCAACGTCCTGACTTTC
TRBJ2-3,NA,12,NA,TRBV6-1,CASNPYTDTQYF,TGTGCCAGCAACCCCTACACAGATACGCAGTATTTT
TRBJ1-3,once,17,TRBD1,TRBV18,CASSPNSQGNSGNTIYF,TGTGCCAGCTCACCAAATTCACAGGGGAATTCTGGAAACACCATATATTTT
TRBJ2-3,NA,14,NA,TRBV6-6,CASLDSTSTDTQYF,TGTGCCAGCCTGGACTCTACTAGCACAGATACGCAGTATTTT
TRBJ1-2,NA,12,NA,TRBV12-5,CASGLEVDGYTF,TGTGCTAGTGGTTTGGAAGTAGATGGCTACACCTTC
TRBJ2-3,NA,15,TRBD2,TRBV5-1,CASTRAGGDTDTQYF,TGCGCCAGCACTCGGGCGGGAGGAGACACAGATACGCAGTATTTT
TRBJ2-7,NA,16,NA,TRBV2,CASSEQGALSSYEQYF,TGTGCCAGCAGTGAACAAGGAGCATTGAGCTCCTACGAGCAGTACTTC
TRBJ1-5,NA,15,NA,TRBV30,CAWSVGSRSNQPQHF,TGTGCCTGGAGTGTTGGCTCCCGTAGCAATCAGCCCCAGCATTTT
TRBJ1-4,NA,15,NA,TRBV4-2,CASSQDGVTNEKLFF,TGTGCCAGCAGCCAAGATGGGGTAACTAATGAAAAACTGTTTTTT
TRBJ1-5,NA,15,NA,TRBV6-1,CASTAPGGPYQPQHF,TGTGCCAGCACTGCCCCCGGGGGGCCGTATCAGCCCCAGCATTTT
TRBJ2-4,NA,15,NA,TRBV2,CASSEVGAAKNIQYF,TGTGCCAGCAGTGAGGTGGGGGCTGCCAAAAACATTCAGTACTTC
TRBJ2-1,once,15,NA,TRBV7-2,CASSPDGHAYNEQFF,TGTGCCAGCAGCCCCGACGGCCACGCCTACAATGAGCAGTTCTTC
TRBJ2-2,NA,15,NA,TRBV27,CASSLLGTAPGELFF,TGTGCCAGCAGTTTATTAGGGACGGCCCCCGGGGAGCTGTTTTTT
TRBJ1-2,NA,15,NA,TRBV11-2,CASSPAWTLLGGYTF,TGTGCCAGCAGCCCCGCGTGGACTCTACTAGGGGGCTACACCTTC
TRBJ2-1,NA,15,TRBD1,TRBV5-1,CASSLVPGGYNEQFF,TGCGCCAGCAGCTTGGTTCCAGGGGGCTACAATGAGCAGTTCTTC
TRBJ2-1,NA,18,NA,TRBV2,CASRGTVGAHSSYNEQFF,TGTGCCAGCAGGGGGACCGTCGGGGCCCATAGCTCCTACAATGAGCAGTTCTTC
TRBJ1-2,once,15,TRBD1,TRBV9,CASSVAPGGDSGYTF,TGTGCCAGCAGCGTAGCTCCAGGGGGTGATAGTGGCTACACCTTC
TRBJ2-2,NA,17,TRBD2,TRBV7-9,CASSLVPSGTFTGELFF,TGTGCCAGCAGCTTAGTACCCAGCGGGACCTTCACCGGGGAGCTGTTTTTT
TRBJ2-3,NA,15,NA,TRBV2,CASRGRDGSTDTQYF,TGTGCCAGCAGGGGGCGGGACGGTAGTACAGATACGCAGTATTTT
TRBJ2-5,NA,15,NA,TRBV5-1,CASSPGPSSQETQYF,TGCGCCAGCAGCCCAGGACCAAGTTCACAAGAGACCCAGTACTTC
TRBJ2-1,NA,11,NA,TRBV6-1,CASRKGLEQFF,TGTGCCAGCAGAAAGGGGCTTGAGCAGTTCTTC
TRBJ2-7,once,16,NA,TRBV18,CASSPGQLGLGHEQYF,TGTGCCAGCTCACCAGGGCAGTTAGGCCTCGGGCACGAGCAGTACTTC
TRBJ1-5,NA,15,TRBD1,TRBV6-5,CASSLTGGEGQPQHF,TGTGCCAGCTCACTTACAGGGGGCGAGGGCCAGCCCCAGCATTTT
TRBJ2-3,NA,13,NA,TRBV5-8,CASSLGWRDTQYF,TGTGCCAGCAGCTTGGGCTGGAGAGATACGCAGTATTTT
TRBJ2-1,NA,14,NA,TRBV5-1,CASPGEPAYNEQFF,TGCGCCAGCCCCGGGGAGCCAGCTTACAATGAGCAGTTCTTC
TRBJ1-1,NA,13,NA,TRBV6-1,CASSERQVTEAFF,TGTGCCAGCAGTGAGAGACAGGTCACTGAAGCTTTCTTT
TRBJ1-2,NA,14,TRBD1,TRBV7-9,CASSRDRGQNLYTF,TGTGCCAGCAGCCGGGACAGGGGGCAAAATCTCTACACCTTC
TRBJ2-7,once,13,NA,TRBV6-5,CASSYRGFYEQYF,TGTGCCAGCAGTTACAGGGGATTCTACGAGCAGTACTTC
TRBJ2-2,NA,14,TRBD2,TRBV11-2,CASSSGLAGGELFF,TGTGCCAGCAGCTCGGGACTAGCGGGCGGGGAGCTGTTTTTT
TRBJ2-5,NA,14,NA,TRBV6-5,CASTRGRLGETQYF,TGTGCCAGCACCCGGGGACGGCTTGGGGAGACCCAGTACTTC
TRBJ2-3,NA,15,NA,TRBV30,CAWSLGGGSMDTQYF,TGTGCCTGGAGTTTGGGAGGTGGATCGATGGATACGCAGTATTTT
TRBJ2-4,NA,16,NA,TRBV19,CASSRGWTLAKNIQYF,TGTGCCAGTAGTAGAGGGTGGACACTAGCCAAAAACATTCAGTACTTC
TRBJ1-3,NA,12,NA,TRBV6-6,CASLASGNTIYF,TGTGCCAGCTTAGCCTCTGGAAACACCATATATTTT
TRBJ2-2,NA,15,NA,TRBV6-1,CASSEIPGGAGELFF,TGTGCCAGCAGTGAAATCCCCGGGGGCGCCGGGGAGCTGTTTTTT
TRBJ2-3,NA,15,NA,TRBV5-1,CASSLGTRGTDTQYF,TGCGCCAGCAGCTTGGGGACCCGCGGGACAGATACGCAGTATTTT
TRBJ2-7,NA,12,NA,TRBV28,CASRGGVQEQYF,TGTGCCAGCAGGGGGGGTGTTCAAGAGCAGTACTTC
TRBJ1-5,NA,14,NA,TRBV6-6,CASSYRTLNQPQHF,TGTGCCAGCAGTTACAGGACCCTCAATCAGCCCCAGCATTTT
TRBJ2-4,once,15,NA,TRBV7-8,CASSLVPGMGRVQYF,TGTGCCAGCAGCTTAGTTCCAGGGATGGGGAGAGTTCAGTACTTC
TRBJ2-3,NA,15,TRBD2,TRBV4-2,CASSRTSGSTDTQYF,TGTGCCAGCAGCCGAACTAGCGGGAGTACAGATACGCAGTATTTT
TRBJ2-6,NA,16,TRBD1,TRBV5-1,CASSLVGGGGANVLTF,TGCGCCAGCAGCTTGGTAGGGGGCGGTGGGGCCAACGTCCTGACTTTC
TRBJ1-1,NA,11,NA,TRBV6-1,CASRTGTEAFF,TGTGCCAGCAGGACTGGGACTGAAGCTTTCTTT
TRBJ1-3,NA,15,NA,TRBV27,CASRPTGYSGNTIYF,TGTGCCAGCAGGCCAACAGGTTACTCTGGAAACACCATATATTTT
TRBJ2-4,NA,17,TRBD2,TRBV5-1,CASSWEAGGPAKNIQYF,TGCGCCAGCAGTTGGGAAGCGGGAGGGCCCGCCAAAAACATTCAGTACTTC
TRBJ2-1,NA,14,NA,TRBV7-9,CASSPGASYNEQFF,TGTGCCAGCAGCCCGGGCGCCTCCTACAATGAGCAGTTCTTC
TRBJ2-4,NA,15,TRBD1,TRBV6-1,CASSDPGTGGNIQYF,TGTGCCAGCAGTGACCCCGGGACAGGGGGAAACATTCAGTACTTC
TRBJ2-5,NA,16,NA,TRBV19,CASSSSLGTVQETQYF,TGTGCCAGTAGTTCTAGTTTGGGGACTGTACAAGAGACCCAGTACTTC
TRBJ2-3,NA,14,NA,TRBV11-3,CASSPSFGTDTQYF,TGTGCCAGCAGCCCGAGTTTCGGCACAGATACGCAGTATTTT